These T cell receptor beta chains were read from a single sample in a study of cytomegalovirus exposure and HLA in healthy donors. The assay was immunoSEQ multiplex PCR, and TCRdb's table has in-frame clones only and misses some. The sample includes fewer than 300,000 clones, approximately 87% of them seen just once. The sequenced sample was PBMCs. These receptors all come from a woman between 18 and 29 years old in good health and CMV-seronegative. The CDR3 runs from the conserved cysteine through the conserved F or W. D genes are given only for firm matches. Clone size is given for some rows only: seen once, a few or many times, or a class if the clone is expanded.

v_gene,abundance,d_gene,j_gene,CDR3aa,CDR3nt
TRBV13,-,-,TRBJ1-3,CASSAGSTGNTIYF,TGTGCCAGCAGCGCGGGATCCACTGGAAACACCATATATTTT
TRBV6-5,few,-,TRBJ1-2,CASSHSGQSYGYTF,TGTGCCAGCAGTCACTCAGGACAGAGCTATGGCTACACCTTC
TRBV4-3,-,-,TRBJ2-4,CASSPSGLSTALAKNIQYF,TGCGCCAGCAGCCCGAGCGGGCTGTCCACCGCGCTAGCCAAAAACATTCAGTACTTC
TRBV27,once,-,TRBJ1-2,CASSPQREILRGYTF,TGTGCCAGCAGCCCCCAGAGGGAAATACTCCGGGGCTACACCTTC
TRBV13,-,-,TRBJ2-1,CASSLGIGGAAQNEQFF,TGTGCCAGCAGCTTAGGCATAGGGGGAGCGGCCCAAAATGAGCAGTTCTTC
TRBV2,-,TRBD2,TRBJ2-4,CASSSLAVLAKNIQYF,TGTGCCAGCAGCTCCCTAGCGGTACTAGCCAAAAACATTCAGTACTTC
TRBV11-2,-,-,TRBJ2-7,CASSPIAIYEQYF,TGTGCCAGCAGCCCCATTGCTATATACGAGCAGTACTTC
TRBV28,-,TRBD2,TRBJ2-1,CASSPGGSSYNEQFF,TGTGCCAGCAGTCCCGGGGGGTCCTCCTACAATGAGCAGTTCTTC
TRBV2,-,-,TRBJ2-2,CASSESLDIDTGELFF,TGTGCCAGCAGTGAATCACTAGATATCGACACCGGGGAGCTGTTTTTT
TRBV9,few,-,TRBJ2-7,CASSDPDEQYF,TGTGCCAGCAGTGATCCGGACGAGCAGTACTTC
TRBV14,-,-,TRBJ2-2,CASSPRAGANTGELFF,TGTGCCAGCAGCCCTAGGGCAGGGGCGAACACCGGGGAGCTGTTTTTT
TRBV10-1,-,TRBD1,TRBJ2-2,CASSATGWDQGGELFF,TGCGCCAGCAGTGCGACAGGGTGGGATCAAGGCGGGGAGCTGTTTTTT
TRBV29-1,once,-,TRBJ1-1,CSVEESGFAEAFF,TGCAGCGTTGAAGAATCAGGTTTCGCTGAAGCTTTCTTT
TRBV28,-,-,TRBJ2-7,CASSLQGYEQYF,TGTGCCAGCAGTCTCCAGGGCTACGAGCAGTACTTC
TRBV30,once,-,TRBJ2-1,CAWSLLAAYNEQFF,TGTGCCTGGTCGCTATTAGCGGCCTACAATGAGCAGTTCTTC
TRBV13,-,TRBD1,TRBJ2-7,CASSGDSSSYEQYF,TGTGCCAGCTCTGGGGACAGCTCCTCCTACGAGCAGTACTTC
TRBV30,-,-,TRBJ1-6,CAWKFGRSSRSYNSPLHF,TGTGCCTGGAAATTCGGCCGATCCTCCAGGTCCTATAATTCACCCCTCCACTTT
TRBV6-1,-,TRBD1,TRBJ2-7,CASSSLQGDPYEQYF,TGTGCCAGCAGTTCCCTGCAGGGGGATCCCTACGAGCAGTACTTC
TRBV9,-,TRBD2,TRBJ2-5,CASSVPTSGVTEPGKETQYF,TGTGCCAGCAGCGTACCCACCAGCGGGGTCACTGAGCCCGGGAAAGAGACCCAGTACTTC
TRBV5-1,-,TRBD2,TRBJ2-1,CASRQTSGSSYNEQFF,TGCGCCAGCAGACAGACTAGCGGAAGCTCCTACAATGAGCAGTTCTTC
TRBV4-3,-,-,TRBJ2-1,CASSRDRDTGTRGQFF,TGCGCCAGCAGCCGCGACAGGGATACCGGGACTAGGGGACAGTTCTTC
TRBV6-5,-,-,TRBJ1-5,CASSSTGGNQPQHF,TGTGCCAGCAGTTCAACAGGAGGCAATCAGCCCCAGCATTTT
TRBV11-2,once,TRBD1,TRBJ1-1,CASSLGTGNTEAFF,TGTGCCAGCAGCTTAGGGACAGGGAACACTGAAGCTTTCTTT
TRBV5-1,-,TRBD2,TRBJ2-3,CASSLGALAGDLDTQYF,TGCGCCAGCAGCTTGGGGGCACTAGCGGGAGACCTAGATACGCAGTATTTT
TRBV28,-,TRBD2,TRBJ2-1,CASSGLVTVNEQFF,TGTGCCAGCAGTGGACTAGTCACAGTCAATGAGCAGTTCTTC
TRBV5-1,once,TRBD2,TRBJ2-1,CASSLASGGAYNEQFF,TGCGCCAGCAGCTTGGCTAGCGGGGGGGCCTACAATGAGCAGTTCTTC
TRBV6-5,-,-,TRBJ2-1,CASSYSRGNEQFF,TGTGCCAGCAGTTACTCGCGGGGTAATGAGCAGTTCTTC
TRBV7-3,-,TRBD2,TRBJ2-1,CASSIKGWGKASGRSHYNEQFF,TGTGCCAGCAGCATAAAGGGGTGGGGGAAGGCTAGCGGGAGGAGCCATTACAATGAGCAGTTCTTC
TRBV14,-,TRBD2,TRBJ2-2,CASSQAGGEAGELFF,TGTGCCAGCAGCCAAGCGGGAGGGGAGGCCGGGGAGCTGTTTTTT
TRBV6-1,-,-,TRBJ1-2,CASRQGYGYTF,TGTGCCAGCAGACAGGGCTATGGCTACACCTTC
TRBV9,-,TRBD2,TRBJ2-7,CASSVGVAGAYEQYF,TGTGCCAGCAGCGTAGGCGTAGCGGGAGCCTACGAGCAGTACTTC
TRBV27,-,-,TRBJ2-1,CASSLLVTGYNYNEQFF,TGTGCCAGCAGTTTGCTAGTGACAGGATATAACTACAATGAGCAGTTCTTC
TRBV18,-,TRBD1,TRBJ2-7,CASSPQGAAYEQYF,TGTGCCAGCTCACCACAGGGGGCAGCTTACGAGCAGTACTTC